This T cell receptor beta chain was recovered during a study of blood T cell repertoires in COVID-19 (TCRdb year 2020). At the level of the whole study: Samples covering the acute and convalescent phases of COVID-19 were provided by collaborators in the United States, Italy and Spain. The samples were drawn from two sources: the first 160 participants of the ongoing ImmuneRACE study, and approximately 1,300 subjects contributed by 6 global collaborators. Deeply sampled blood TCRbeta repertoires from subjects exposed to, actively infected with, or recovered from COVID-19 were included in the dataset. Where HLA class I and class II types were available, the types were taken from metadata supplied by the sample provider, not from assay-based typing. The repertoires were released in a freely available public database meant as a resource for research on the immune response to SARS-CoV-2. The sample metadata nearly always contained a de-identified subject ID, COVID-19 status, age in years and sex. The prospective study material was composed of cDNA or gDNA derived from T cells, B-cell-depleted T cells, or PBMCs. On the study overall, not on this receptor specifically: The amount of clinical and demographic metadata varied by source and participant and was provided uncurated.

TCRbeta CDR3 regions were amplified from genomic DNA by means of the immunoSEQ Assay, a bias-controlled multiplex PCR. The study's processing was this. The number of nucleated cells in each sample was estimated by amplification of reference gene primers within the assay. Sequence reads were collapsed and filtered to measure the absolute abundance of every unique TCRbeta CDR3 rearrangement. Productive Simpson clonality was computed per sample as the square root of Simpson's diversity index over productive rearrangements. Held by TCRdb, this immuneACCESS table contains in-frame sequences only and omits some clones. Under half of the omission traces to an unresolved V gene where checked; the cause of the rest is unknown. That table is the source of V, J and clone size, and D and trimming were worked out from the DNA. The sample table contains roughly 170,000 clones; only one count was recorded for around 80% of them. The ten largest account for approximately 7.1% of the sample.

Regarding this clone: The antigen this receptor binds is unknown. No much larger clone is present one base from it, and per-base qualities are unavailable.

The collaborating institutions used their own protocols to collect whole blood in K2EDTA tubes. For TCRbeta analysis, collaborator samples were shipped as frozen whole blood, as isolated PBMCs, or as DNA extracted from either sample type. The CDR3 sequence holds 17 residues, the cysteine and phenylalanine included. Of the read, only the CDR3 DNA is kept; its 51 bases are in frame from base 1. CDR1 SGHRS and CDR2 YFSETQ are derived from the germline V gene. Relative to germline, V is missing 5 bases and J is missing 0 bases, with 8 bases of the junction outside any gene match. The TCR comes from a human donor in a cohort sampled during active COVID-19. This chain is built from TRBV5-1 and TRBJ2-6; 7 nucleotides in the junction match TRBD1. Sequences were obtained from peripheral blood. Here the CDR3 is given as CASRRQGLGSGANVLTF. The DNA sequence is TGCGCCAGCAGACGACAGGGATTGGGCTCTGGGGCCAACGTCCTGACTTTC. Where the CDR3 stops, the reference TRBV5-1 and TRBJ2-6 genes take over; the full variable domain is KAGVTQTPRYLIKTRGQQVTLSCSPISGHRSVSWYQQTPGQGLQFLFEYFSETQRNKGNFPGRFSGRQFSNSRSEMNVSTLELGDSALYLCASRRQGLGSGANVLTFGAGSRLTVL.